The next 20 T cell receptor beta chains were all read from a single sample in a study of cytomegalovirus exposure and HLA in healthy donors (dated by TCRdb to the late 2010s). The library came from the immunoSEQ multiplex PCR assay. Sourced from immuneACCESS, this table was stored by TCRdb with only in-frame sequences that have V and J called. A share of the clones is absent; for the studies checked, an unresolved V gene accounts for under half, and the remainder has no known explanation. The sample table records some 120,000 clones; about 88% of these occur just once. Together, the top ten hold about 1% of the sample. Sequenced material: PBMCs. The receptors here all came from a woman between 18 and 29 years old in good health and CMV-seronegative.

This chain connects TRBV5-8 to TRBJ2-2, with D maybe TRBD1 (6 bases). V lost 2 bases and J lost 0, with 8 bases in between. CDR1 SGHTS and CDR2 YDEGEE come from the germline V gene. The CDR3 length is 15 residues. In DNA form, the CDR3 reads TGTGCCAGCAGCTTCGGGACACCGAACACCGGGGAGCTGTTTTTT. Protein sequence: CASSFGTPNTGELFF. Based on the CDR3 plus reference TRBV5-8 and TRBJ2-2, the full variable domain is EAGVTQSPTHLIKTRGQQATLRCSPISGHTSVYWYQQALGLGLQFLLWYDEGEERNRGNFPPRFSGRQFPNYSSELNVNALELEDSALYLCASSFGTPNTGELFFGEGSRLTVL.

This chain's CDR3 is CASSGLTNEKLFF. The CDR3 nucleotides are TGTGCCAGTAGTGGACTAACTAATGAAAAACTGTTTTTT. The chain couples TRBV19 to TRBJ1-4; unclear D gene. Trimming stripped 5 bases from V and 1 base from J, with 5 bases between. The CDR3 has 13 amino acids. In germline, CDR1 is LNHDA, CDR2 SQIVND (reference sequence).

The CDR3 region is CASKKFSGQEFNGYTF. CDR3 bases: TGCGCCAGCAAGAAGTTCTCCGGACAGGAGTTTAATGGCTACACCTTC. The chain employs TRBV5-1 and TRBJ1-2; 7 bases match TRBD1. Germline CDR1 SGHRS, CDR2 YFSETQ. There are 16 residues in the CDR3. V shed 6 bases, J shed 6 bases, and the junction held 17 bases outside the gene matches. Full variable domain (remainder filled in from reference TRBV5-1 and TRBJ1-2): KAGVTQTPRYLIKTRGQQVTLSCSPISGHRSVSWYQQTPGQGLQFLFEYFSETQRNKGNFPGRFSGRQFSNSRSEMNVSTLELGDSALYLCASKKFSGQEFNGYTFGSGTRLTVV.

This chain uses TRBV6-6 with TRBJ1-1; D is uncertain. Germline V CDR1 and CDR2: MNHNY, SVGAGI (reference sequence). This CDR3 region has 13 residues. V lost 5 bases and J lost 1, with 8 bases in between. CDR3 protein: CASSMSKNTEAFF. The DNA of the CDR3 is TGTGCCAGCAGTATGAGCAAGAACACTGAAGCTTTCTTT.

This clone has only one observation. This CDR3 is CASSLETDTQYF. The DNA for the CDR3 is TGTGCCAGCAGCTTAGAGACAGATACGCAGTATTTT. The chain employs TRBV5-8 and TRBJ2-3; D is uncertain. Germline assignment: CDR1 SGHTS and CDR2 YDEGEE. The CDR3 consists of 12 residues. V dropped 2 bases and J dropped 3 bases, with 4 bases sitting between them.

This sequence joins TRBV18 and TRBJ1-2; the D gene is possibly TRBD1 (5 bases). Trimming pared 3 bases from V and 1 base from J, leaving 9 bases between. The CDR3 has 14 residues. Germline V gene data show CDR1 as KGHSH and CDR2 as LQKENI. The CDR3 loop reads CASSPSTDNYGYTF. CDR3 nucleotides: TGTGCCAGCTCACCCTCGACAGATAACTATGGCTACACCTTC. The whole variable domain, filled in from reference TRBV18 and TRBJ1-2, reads NAGVMQNPRHLVRRRGQEARLRCSPMKGHSHVYWYRQLPEEGLKFMVYLQKENIIDESGMPKERFSAEFPKEGPSILRIQQVVRGDSAAYFCASSPSTDNYGYTFGSGTRLTVV.

This sequence joins TRBV7-6 and TRBJ2-7; a weak D match, TRBD2 (5 bases). The V gene lost 5 bases and the J gene lost 0 bases, with 17 bases spanning the gap. The CDR3 extends over 16 amino acids. The germline gives CDR1 SGHVS, CDR2 FNYEAQ. In DNA, the CDR3 is TGTGCCAGCAGCCAGAGCTGGCGGGTTAGCTCCTACGAGCAGTACTTC. Translating gives CASSQSWRVSSYEQYF.

The chain has TRBV18 and TRBJ2-3; maybe TRBD2 (5 bases). This CDR3 is 15 amino acids long. The V end was cut by 5 bases, the J end by 2 bases, with 14 bases between. The germline V gene has CDR1 KGHSH and CDR2 LQKENI. The CDR3 is CASSSVGGPTDTQYF. The CDR3 nucleotides are TGTGCCAGCTCATCGGTTGGAGGACCCACAGATACGCAGTATTTT. Complete variable domain (other parts from reference TRBV18 and TRBJ2-3): NAGVMQNPRHLVRRRGQEARLRCSPMKGHSHVYWYRQLPEEGLKFMVYLQKENIIDESGMPKERFSAEFPKEGPSILRIQQVVRGDSAAYFCASSSVGGPTDTQYFGPGTRLTVL.

J is TRBJ1-5 and V is TRBV6-6; TRBD1 agrees at 7 bases. CDR1 is MNHNY, CDR2 SVGAGI, per germline (reference sequence). The CDR3 has 13 amino acids. Trimming at V came to 7 bases and at J to 4 bases, leaving 4 bases not matched to a gene. The CDR3 DNA reads TGTGCCAGCACAACAGGGGCGAATCAGCCCCAGCATTTT. Translated: CASTTGANQPQHF.

The genes are TRBV18 and TRBJ2-7; weak D call: TRBD2 (6 bases). The ends were cut back, 3 bases at V and 6 bases at J, with 12 bases in the middle. CDR1 is KGHSH, CDR2 LQKENI, per germline. CDR3 length: 13 residues. This CDR3 is CASSPPGGIEQYF. CDR3 sequence (DNA): TGTGCCAGCTCACCCCCCGGAGGGATCGAGCAGTACTTC.

The chain recombines TRBV6-5 with TRBJ2-1, with D tentatively TRBD1 (5 bases). CDR1 is MNHEY, CDR2 SVGAGI, per germline. The CDR3 has 14 amino acids. Trimming removed 6 bases from V and 6 bases from J, with 15 bases in between. In nucleotides, the CDR3 is TGTGCCAGCAGCCCCCGACAGATCTCCAATGAGCAGTTCTTC. Its protein product is CASSPRQISNEQFF.

Turning to this clone: Other DNA sequences within the sample encode an identical CDR3. V usage is TRBV18 and J usage is TRBJ2-5; D gene ambiguous. This CDR3 is 12 amino acids long. Germline V gene lookup returns CDR1 KGHSH and CDR2 LQKENI. Trimming removed 3 bases from V and 5 bases from J, with 7 bases in between. CDR3 residues: CASSPPGETQYF. CDR3 sequence (DNA): TGTGCCAGCTCACCCCCCGGGGAGACCCAGTACTTC.

The chain is built from TRBV18 and TRBJ1-3, with D tentatively TRBD1 (6 bases). CDR1 and CDR2 (germline): KGHSH, LQKENI. V was shortened by 0 bases and J by 0 bases, with 12 bases between the two germline ends. This CDR3 has 17 amino acids. For the CDR3, the DNA is TGTGCCAGCTCACCACCGGCAGGGACATTCTCTGGAAACACCATATATTTT. This encodes CASSPPAGTFSGNTIYF.

This clone was seen a few times. V and J are TRBV5-4 and TRBJ1-2; tentatively, D is TRBD1 (6 bases). V lost 3 bases, J lost 7 bases, and 16 bases lay in between. Germline CDR1 and CDR2: SGHNT and YYREEE (reference sequence). This CDR3 has 14 amino acids. The CDR3: CASSSGGGGSGYTF. The CDR3 DNA sequence: TGTGCCAGCAGCTCGGGAGGAGGGGGAAGTGGCTACACCTTC.

As concerns this clone: Different DNA sequences within this sample yield the same CDR3. The J gene is TRBJ1-4, the V gene TRBV30; unclear D gene. Per the germline V gene, CDR1 is GTSNPN and CDR2 is SVGIG (reference sequence). V was cut by 0 bases and J by 4 bases, with 9 bases left in between. The CDR3 runs 14 residues. Here the CDR3 reads CAWSVQGSNEKLFF. The CDR3 DNA reads as TGTGCCTGGAGTGTACAAGGGAGTAATGAAAAACTGTTTTTT.

The CDR3 region is CASSPTFRGGNTEAFF. CDR3 nucleotide sequence: TGTGCCAGCAGCCCAACCTTCCGGGGGGGGAACACTGAAGCTTTCTTT. This chain joins TRBV5-8 and TRBJ1-1; D might be TRBD1 (5 bases). CDR1 is SGHTS and CDR2 is YDEGEE in the germline V gene. Trimming removed 4 bases from V and 1 base from J, with 17 bases in between. The CDR3 is 16 amino acids.

CDR3 DNA: TGTGCCAGCAGTGAAGCCAGGGATTATAGCAATCAGCCCCAGCATTTT. This codes for CASSEARDYSNQPQHF. This chain connects TRBV2 to TRBJ1-5; D might be TRBD1 (5 bases). The CDR3 runs 16 residues. Germline lookup yields CDR1 SNHLY and CDR2 FYNNEI. V was shortened by 0 bases and J by 0 bases, with 9 bases between the two germline ends.

The rearrangement joins TRBV4-3 to TRBJ1-2; 7 bases fit TRBD1. Germline V lookup: CDR1 LGHNA, CDR2 YSLEER. This CDR3 contains 18 residues. V gave up 1 base and J gave up 5 bases; unmatched junction bases: 16. The CDR3 region has the DNA TGCGCCAGCAGCCAAGGTTTTTCGGACAGGATGAGGGCTTATGGCTACACCTTC. It is translated as CASSQGFSDRMRAYGYTF.

This chain joins TRBV9 and TRBJ2-2; the D is unclear. CDR1 and CDR2 (germline): SGDLS, YYNGEE. Trimming removed 0 bases at V and 0 bases at J, with 9 bases between. The CDR3 contains 16 residues. CDR3 nucleotide sequence: TGTGCCAGCAGCGTAGTTAGTAGTCCGAACACCGGGGAGCTGTTTTTT. This translates into CASSVVSSPNTGELFF.

The rearrangement joins TRBV19 to TRBJ2-6; D is unresolved. This CDR3 has 14 amino acids. The V end was cut by 3 bases, the J end by 1 base, with 4 bases between. Germline V gene sequence: CDR1 LNHDA, CDR2 SQIVND (reference sequence). For the CDR3, the DNA is TGTGCCAGTAGTATGACTTCTGGGGCCAACGTCCTGACTTTC. Its translation: CASSMTSGANVLTF.